These 17 T cell receptor beta chains originate from one sample sequenced in a study of blood T cell repertoires in COVID-19. Clones were sequenced by immunoSEQ multiplex PCR, and TCRdb holds only the in-frame ones, with some missing. The table lists approximately 300,000 clones, around 90% of them singletons, with roughly 1% in the top ten. Sequencing was performed on peripheral blood. The receptors here all came from a woman aged 40 to 50 with COVID-19, enrolled during active disease.

The chain joins TRBV14 to TRBJ1-2; 10 bases are shared with TRBD1. The CDR3 runs 14 residues. Germline V gives CDR1 SGHDN, CDR2 FVKESK. Trimming took 5 bases from V and 6 from J; bases not matched to a gene: 6. The CDR3 here is CASSGTGEWDGYTF. In nucleotides, the CDR3 is TGTGCCAGCAGCGGGACAGGGGAGTGGGATGGCTACACCTTC.

This rearrangement joins TRBV28 to TRBJ1-5; 9 bases line up with TRBD1. CDR1 MDHEN and CDR2 SYDVKM come from the germline V gene. CDR3 size: 15 residues. With 5 bases clipped from V and 3 bases from J, the junction kept 5 bases outside the gene matches. The CDR3 nucleotides read TGTGCCAGCAGTACATACAGGGGGCTCAATCAGCCCCAGCATTTT. It encodes CASSTYRGLNQPQHF.

The chain couples TRBV28 to TRBJ1-5; 7 bases line up with TRBD1. The CDR3 loop spans 16 amino acids. V dropped 0 bases and J dropped 3; count of bases not matched to a gene: 5. Germline CDR1 is MDHEN and CDR2 is SYDVKM. CDR3 sequence: CASSLWGQFINQPQHF. The CDR3 DNA reads TGTGCCAGCAGTTTATGGGGACAGTTTATCAATCAGCCCCAGCATTTT.

This clone was observed a handful of times. The rearrangement joins TRBV3-1 (or the pseudogene TRBV3-2) to TRBJ1-1, with D perhaps TRBD1 (6 bases). Germline CDR1 and CDR2: LGHDT and YNNKEL (reference sequence). The CDR3 loop spans 14 amino acids. With 10 bases removed from V and 0 bases from J, the gap between germline ends came to 15 bases. CDR3 sequence (DNA): TGTGCCACCACCCGAGGGGGACTGAACACTGAAGCTTTCTTT. Protein: CATTRGGLNTEAFF.

The rearrangement joins TRBV10-3 to TRBJ2-7; TRBD1 is a possible D gene (6 bases). The CDR3 is made up of 15 amino acids. Germline V gives CDR1 ENHRY, CDR2 SYGVKD. Trimming shortened V by 3 bases and J by 0 bases, and 12 bases separated the two germline ends. Written as DNA, the CDR3 is TGTGCCATCAGTGACCGGGACAAGAGCTCCTACGAGCAGTACTTC. It yields the protein CAISDRDKSSYEQYF.

The chain combines TRBV6-2 or TRBV6-3 with TRBJ2-3, with D possibly matching TRBD2 (5 bases). Germline assignment: CDR1 MNHEY and CDR2 SVGEGT. Trimming removed 5 bases at V and 10 bases at J, with 13 bases between. This CDR3 is built from 12 residues. This CDR3 reads CASSTGLRAQYF. CDR3 bases: TGTGCCAGCAGTACGGGATTACGGGCGCAGTATTTT.

The chain carries TRBV5-1 and TRBJ2-5; the match to TRBD2 covers 8 bases. Germline CDR1 SGHRS, CDR2 YFSETQ. Trimming at V came to 1 base and at J to 4 bases, leaving 6 bases not matched to a gene. The CDR3 runs to 15 residues. The CDR3 spells CASSLSGSLGETQYF. The CDR3 nucleotides are TGCGCCAGCAGCTTGAGCGGGAGTCTAGGAGAGACCCAGTACTTC.

The chain recombines TRBV3-1 (or the pseudogene TRBV3-2) with TRBJ2-2, with D possibly TRBD2 on 5 matching bases. CDR1 LGHDT and CDR2 YNNKEL come from the germline V gene (reference sequence). Between the trimmed V and J ends, which lost 2 bases and 4 bases, there was a span of 5 bases. This CDR3 spans 13 amino acids. The CDR3 nucleotides are TGTGCCAGCAGCCAACTAGCCACCGGGGAGCTGTTTTTT. Protein: CASSQLATGELFF.

This clone was recorded once. The chain links TRBV27 to TRBJ2-3; 9 bases agree with TRBD1. This CDR3 is built from 14 residues. With V trimmed by 8 bases and J by 4 bases, 7 bases remained unmatched. Germline-derived CDR1 and CDR2 are MNHEY and SMNVEV (reference sequence). The CDR3 region is CASGDRAWADTQYF. The CDR3 nucleotides are TGTGCCAGCGGGGACAGGGCGTGGGCAGATACGCAGTATTTT.

The chain carries TRBV7-9 and TRBJ2-2, with a tentative D call TRBD1 (6 bases). CDR3 length equals 17 residues. Germline CDR1 SEHNR, CDR2 FQNEAQ (reference sequence). V was trimmed by 7 bases and J by 5 bases, leaving 23 bases between them. CDR3 coding DNA: TGTGCCAGCAAAGGGACAAGCCTCTTGGGTCAAACCGGGGAGCTGTTTTTT. Translation gives CASKGTSLLGQTGELFF.

The V gene is TRBV2, the J gene TRBJ2-1, with D possibly matching TRBD2 (6 bases). The ends were cut back, 8 bases at V and 10 bases at J, with 15 bases in the middle. The CDR3 runs 12 residues. Per the germline V gene, CDR1 is SNHLY and CDR2 is FYNNEI. This CDR3 reads CASRASVGEQFF. DNA of the CDR3: TGTGCCAGCCGTGCTAGCGTCGGGGAGCAGTTCTTC.

This clone came up once. The chain has TRBV9 and TRBJ1-3; D gene unclear. V gave up 4 bases and J gave up 4 bases, with 9 bases separating them. This CDR3 is built from 13 residues. CDR1 and CDR2 from the germline V gene are SGDLS and YYNGEE. The DNA of the CDR3 is TGTGCCAGCAGCATCGGAGGCGGAAACACCATATATTTT. Amino acids: CASSIGGGNTIYF.

The rearrangement joins TRBV4-1 to TRBJ2-1; a weak D match, TRBD2 (5 bases). Germline loops: CDR1 MGHRA, CDR2 YSYEKL. V was clipped by 0 bases and J by 7 bases, with 16 bases between them. This CDR3 comprises 16 residues. CDR3 DNA: TGCGCCAGCAGCCAAGAAGCGCCAGGACTCCTAAATGAGCAGTTCTTC. Residues: CASSQEAPGLLNEQFF.

The CDR3 DNA reads TGTGCCAGCAGCTTCGACAGGACTTCCTACGAGCAGTACTTC. This translates into CASSFDRTSYEQYF. The gene calls are TRBV7-2 and TRBJ2-7; the D gene is possibly TRBD1 (6 bases). The CDR3 has 14 residues. V was trimmed by 3 bases and J by 1 base, leaving 10 bases between them. In germline, CDR1 is SGHTA, CDR2 FQGNSA.

The genes are TRBV4-1 and TRBJ1-3; 12 nucleotides line up with TRBD1. This CDR3 region has 20 residues. The junction had 17 bases not matched to a gene; V was cut back by 4 bases and J by 4 bases. CDR1 and CDR2 (germline): MGHRA, YSYEKL. In DNA, the CDR3 is TGCGCCAGCAGCCGCCATCTCCTGGGACAGGGGGCGCCTCCCGGAAACACCATATATTTT. As protein: CASSRHLLGQGAPPGNTIYF.

This chain uses TRBV5-1 with TRBJ1-3, with a weak D call TRBD1 (6 bases). This CDR3 contains 18 residues. Germline loops: CDR1 SGHRS, CDR2 YFSETQ. V lost 2 bases to trimming and J lost 0 bases, with 18 bases between them. The CDR3 DNA follows: TGCGCCAGCAGCTTAATGGGAACGGGGGGCATCTCTGGAAACACCATATATTTT. It yields the protein CASSLMGTGGISGNTIYF.

The chain links TRBV30 to TRBJ2-2, with 11 bases identical to TRBD2. Unmatched junction bases numbered 15, after V lost 5 bases and J lost 1 base. This CDR3 is built from 19 residues. The germline V gene encodes CDR1 GTSNPN and CDR2 SVGIG (reference sequence). The CDR3 protein is CAWASIAGGPMGNTGELFF. The CDR3 region has the DNA TGTGCCTGGGCTTCCATAGCGGGGGGGCCGATGGGGAACACCGGGGAGCTGTTTTTT.